A selection of T cell receptor beta chains follows, all from one sample in a study of T cell changes during pregnancy in multiple sclerosis. Assay used: immunoSEQ multiplex PCR; TCRdb lists only in-frame clones, some missing. The repertoire holds fewer than 13,000 clones, roughly 89% seen once, with approximately 5.1% in the top ten. The specimen was CD8+ T cells from peripheral blood mononuclear cells, collected in the first trimester of pregnancy. The source of these receptors is a female donor in good health, enrolled as a control in a pregnancy study. CDR3s include the opening cysteine and the closing phenylalanine or tryptophan. A D gene is named only where the DNA matches it firmly. Some rows mark clone size as missing; the rest say once, few, many or name a class of expanded clone.

v_call: TRBV5-6
j_call: TRBJ2-2
clone_size: -
d_call: -
cdr3_aa: CASSLAFGRSYNTGELFF
cdr3_nt: TGTGCCAGCAGCTTGGCCTTCGGGAGAAGTTACAACACCGGGGAGCTGTTTTTT

v_call: TRBV4-2
j_call: TRBJ1-2
clone_size: -
d_call: TRBD1
cdr3_aa: CASSPTGGFSYGYTF
cdr3_nt: TGTGCCAGCAGCCCGACAGGGGGATTCTCCTATGGCTACACCTTC

v_call: TRBV6-1
j_call: TRBJ1-1
clone_size: -
d_call: -
cdr3_aa: CASRGGTEAFF
cdr3_nt: TGTGCCAGCAGAGGCGGGACTGAAGCTTTCTTT

v_call: TRBV9
j_call: TRBJ1-1
clone_size: -
d_call: -
cdr3_aa: CASSVERGGNTEAFF
cdr3_nt: TGTGCCAGCAGCGTAGAGCGGGGAGGAAACACTGAAGCTTTCTTT

v_call: TRBV4-3
j_call: TRBJ1-5
clone_size: -
d_call: TRBD1
cdr3_aa: CASSPGQGGQPQHF
cdr3_nt: TGCGCCAGCAGCCCGGGACAGGGAGGACAGCCCCAGCATTTT

v_call: TRBV6-6
j_call: TRBJ2-3
clone_size: -
d_call: -
cdr3_aa: CASSYFMASTDTQYF
cdr3_nt: TGTGCCAGCAGTTACTTCATGGCTAGCACAGATACGCAGTATTTT

v_call: TRBV7-3
j_call: TRBJ1-3
clone_size: -
d_call: TRBD1
cdr3_aa: CASSLDRAPGNTIYF
cdr3_nt: TGTGCCAGCAGCCTGGACAGGGCGCCTGGAAACACCATATATTTT

v_call: TRBV28
j_call: TRBJ1-2
clone_size: -
d_call: -
cdr3_aa: CASSLRTASYGYTF
cdr3_nt: TGTGCCAGCAGCCTCCGGACAGCCAGCTATGGCTACACCTTC

v_call: TRBV6-6
j_call: TRBJ2-7
clone_size: -
d_call: TRBD2
cdr3_aa: CASSYLAGGLSEQYF
cdr3_nt: TGTGCCAGCAGTTACCTAGCGGGGGGGCTCTCCGAGCAGTACTTC

v_call: TRBV6-4
j_call: TRBJ2-7
clone_size: medium-sized
d_call: -
cdr3_aa: CASSDSGGEVGEQYF
cdr3_nt: TGTGCCAGCAGTGACTCTGGGGGCGAAGTGGGCGAGCAGTACTTC

v_call: TRBV6-1
j_call: TRBJ2-7
clone_size: -
d_call: -
cdr3_aa: CASSDDVGGSYEQYF
cdr3_nt: TGTGCCAGCAGTGACGACGTCGGGGGCTCCTACGAGCAGTACTTC

v_call: TRBV29-1
j_call: TRBJ2-1
clone_size: -
d_call: TRBD2
cdr3_aa: CSVEDLRLFRRRAGGKGEQFF
cdr3_nt: TGCAGCGTTGAAGATCTTAGGCTATTTAGGCGGCGAGCGGGGGGGAAGGGTGAGCAGTTCTTC

v_call: TRBV7-2
j_call: TRBJ2-2
clone_size: -
d_call: TRBD1
cdr3_aa: CASSRTGGVTGGELFF
cdr3_nt: TGTGCCAGCAGCCGTACAGGGGGCGTAACGGGCGGGGAGCTGTTTTTT

v_call: TRBV19
j_call: TRBJ1-3
clone_size: -
d_call: -
cdr3_aa: CASSISSRRVNGNTIYF
cdr3_nt: TGTGCCAGTAGTATCTCGTCTCGCAGGGTAAATGGAAACACCATATATTTT